This T cell receptor beta chain was retrieved from a study of beta chain features in type 1 diabetes. General study results and limits: PCR might preferentially amplify shorter templates, equally in patients and controls. Individuals with type 1 diabetes displayed fewer insertions and more deletions at VDJ junctions. There was a moderate but significant shortening of TCRB CDR3s in all four CD4+ subsets of Type 1 diabetes patients. Cells that show high TCR expression could be over-represented by cDNA sequencing.

The germline CDR1 and CDR2 sequences are MNHEY and SVGAGI. V was trimmed by 6 bases and J by 8 bases, leaving 19 bases between them. This CDR3 region has 15 residues. The authors obtained over 98% purity in all sorted populations. Isolated RNA was reverse transcribed in full, so expressed TCRB transcripts were sequenced. This table comes from immunoSEQ multiplex PCR, and its TCRdb copy is limited to in-frame clones, with some not included. The data contain 600,000 or so clones, more than 12% of them singletons. Only a few counts were recorded for this clone. Its antigen is currently unknown. This chain joins TRBV6-5 and TRBJ1-4; a weak D match, TRBD1 (6 bases). Input material: naive CD4+ T cells from blood. The sequence derives from a man between 18 and 29 years old with type 1 diabetes. CDR3 in DNA: TGTGCCAGCAGCCCGACAGGACACCGGGGGGAAAAACTGTTTTTT. It yields the protein CASSPTGHRGEKLFF.